This record covers a single TCR beta chain. Antigen unknown. What was amplified from RNA transcripts were TCR beta CDR3 regions. The HTBI primer set served for first-round RT-PCR of the TCR CDR3. TCRdb recomputed calls from the multiplex PCR reads with MiXCR, one row per CDR3 protein. The sample holds about 570,000 distinct CDR3 sequences, 40% to 55% seen once. This specimen belongs to a study of T cells in Graves' hyperthyroidism and ophthalmopathy. The study, taken as a whole, reports: Using 13 V-J features, a model discriminated ophthalmopathy from stable hyperthyroidism. In validation, the model predicted ophthalmopathy. These predictions came a median about 6.5 months before onset. Blood samples included most of the expanded thyroid clonotypes exceeding 0.001.

CDR1 is MGHDK and CDR2 is SYGVNS in the germline V gene. With 5 bases removed from V and 3 bases from J, the gap between germline ends came to 13 bases. The CDR3 is 14 amino acids. This TCR was sampled from an adult woman with Graves' disease, either hyperthyroidism or ophthalmopathy (not recorded which). The chain couples TRBV25-1 to TRBJ1-2; the D gene is possibly TRBD1 (5 bases). What was sequenced was peripheral blood or thyroid tissue (not recorded which). In DNA, the CDR3 is TGTGCCAGCAGTCTGGGCAGGGAGGACTATGGCTACACCTTC. Protein sequence: CASSLGREDYGYTF.